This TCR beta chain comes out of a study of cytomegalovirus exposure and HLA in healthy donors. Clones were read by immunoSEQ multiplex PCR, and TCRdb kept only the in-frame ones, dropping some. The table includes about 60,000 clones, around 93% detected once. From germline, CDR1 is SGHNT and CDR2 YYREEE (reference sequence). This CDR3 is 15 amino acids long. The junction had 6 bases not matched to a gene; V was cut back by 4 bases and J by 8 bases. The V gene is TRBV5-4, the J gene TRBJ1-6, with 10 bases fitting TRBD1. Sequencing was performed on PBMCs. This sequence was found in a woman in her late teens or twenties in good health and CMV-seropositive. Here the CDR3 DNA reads TGTGCCAGCAGCCCGGACAGGGGGTCTGATTCACCCCTCCACTTT. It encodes CASSPDRGSDSPLHF.